This TCR beta chain was profiled in a study of follicular helper T cells after annual influenza vaccination. This clone showed up just once. Only in-frame clones appear in the TCRdb table, and some are missing; sequencing was by immunoSEQ multiplex PCR. The sample contains approximately 10,000 clones, approximately 80% of which appear only once. CDR1 is LNHNV and CDR2 is YYDKDF in the germline V gene (reference sequence). V was clipped by 0 bases and J by 5 bases, with 2 bases between them. The CDR3 has 12 amino acids. Time point specified: 2014-2015 season, 7 days after vaccination. Each time point used roughly 35 to 100 mL of blood.

The chain couples TRBV15 to TRBJ2-4; D gene uncertain. This TCR was recovered from an adult who received the influenza vaccine. The specimen comprised CXCR5+ CD38- circulating T follicular helper cells from blood, sampled 7 days after influenza vaccination. The subset: circulating Tfh, non-naive CD4+CXCR5+PD-1+ (ICOS+CD38+ or ICOS-CD38-). The CDR3 loop is CATSREENIQYF. CDR3 bases: TGTGCCACCAGCAGAGAGGAAAACATTCAGTACTTC.